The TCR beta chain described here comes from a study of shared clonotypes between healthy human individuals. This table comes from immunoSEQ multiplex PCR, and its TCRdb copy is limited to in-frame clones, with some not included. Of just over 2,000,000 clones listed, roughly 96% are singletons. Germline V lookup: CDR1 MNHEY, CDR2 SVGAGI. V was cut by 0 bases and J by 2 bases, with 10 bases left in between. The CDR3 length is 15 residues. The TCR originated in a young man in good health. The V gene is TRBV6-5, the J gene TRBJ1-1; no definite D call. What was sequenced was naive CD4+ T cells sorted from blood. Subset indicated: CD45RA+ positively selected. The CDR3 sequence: CASSYSIIGNTEAFF. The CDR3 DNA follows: TGTGCCAGCAGTTACTCGATTATAGGTAACACTGAAGCTTTCTTT.